This TCR beta chain was found in a study of blood T cell repertoires in COVID-19. As for the study in general: Samples of COVID-19 (acute and convalescent) were obtained from the United States, Italy and Spain.

The protocol was immunoSEQ multiplex PCR, while the TCRdb copy is restricted to in-frame clones and leaves out a portion. The sample has roughly 190,000 clones; under 90% are singletons. Trimming shortened V by 3 bases and J by 6 bases, and 10 bases separated the two germline ends. The CDR3 sequence is 13 residues long. CDR1 SSHAT and CDR2 FNYEAQ come from the germline V gene (reference sequence). The TCR was taken from a woman between 70 and 85 years old with COVID-19, enrolled during active disease. The chain couples TRBV7-7 to TRBJ2-3; D ambiguous. The specimen was peripheral blood. The CDR3 DNA is TGTGCCAGCAGCTTCCAGGTTGCCGATACGCAGTATTTT. This translates into CASSFQVADTQYF.